This T cell receptor (beta chain) was sequenced during a study of T cell responses to AZD1222 COVID-19 vaccine. In the study overall: Recipients boosted at about 4 weeks or about 12 weeks are pooled. Study conclusions and caveats: Spike-specific TCRs gained breadth and depth after people received two AZD1222 doses. Clonal diversity may have been underestimated, and the donors were mostly white British, with more females than males.

V was pared by 3 bases and J by 9 bases, with 15 bases between. Germline loops: CDR1 LGHDT, CDR2 YNNKEL (reference sequence). CDR3 length: 14 residues. A word on this clone: The target antigen is unknown.

Assay: immunoSEQ multiplex PCR; the TCRdb copy retains only in-frame clones and omits some. Among about 160,000 clones listed, 80% to 90% were seen once. J is TRBJ2-1 and V is TRBV3-1 (or the pseudogene TRBV3-2); maybe TRBD1 (6 bases). Sequences were derived from peripheral blood, sampled on day 0 of AZD1222 vaccination. The TCR was taken from an adult in good health. The CDR3 bases are TGTGCCAGCAGCCATATAAACAGGGTTACTGAGCAGTTCTTC. Translating it yields CASSHINRVTEQFF.